This TCR beta chain was identified in a study of CD4 T cells in relation to SARS-CoV-2 and coronaviruses. Points on this clone: Its specificity is not known.

The assay was immunoSEQ multiplex PCR, and TCRdb's table has in-frame clones only and misses some. The sample gives some 43,000 clones, roughly 82% of which show up once; 1.4% is in the top ten. Naive or memory CD4+ cells were cultured 1:1 with T cell-depleted PBMCs plus CEF. The germline gives CDR1 LNHDA, CDR2 SQIVND (reference sequence). CDR3 length equals 16 residues. The V end lost 1 base, the J end lost 0 bases, and 10 bases lay between the germline ends. This clonotype was sampled from an adult with COVID-19. The chain is built from TRBV19 and TRBJ1-3; D remains ambiguous. The sample taken for sequencing was naive CD4+ T cells from PBMCs, cultured in vitro. As to subset: naive CD4+ T cells isolated by negative enrichment. The CDR3 protein is CASSIVPGSSGNTIYF. As DNA, the CDR3 is TGTGCCAGTAGTATAGTACCCGGAAGCTCTGGAAACACCATATATTTT.